This record covers a single T cell receptor (beta chain). No cognate antigen has been identified for it. It has no much larger one-base neighbor in the sample; base qualities were not kept. Collaborating institutions collected whole blood in K2EDTA tubes following their own protocols. For TCRbeta analysis, collaborators shipped samples in one of three forms: frozen whole blood, isolated PBMCs, or DNA extracted from either of those sample types. TCRbeta CDR3 regions were amplified from genomic DNA by means of the immunoSEQ Assay, a bias-controlled multiplex PCR. Per the authors' processing: Nucleated cell counts per sample were estimated from amplification of reference gene primers within the assay. To quantify the absolute abundance of each unique TCRbeta CDR3 rearrangement, sequence reads were collapsed and filtered. For each sample, productive Simpson clonality was calculated as the square root of Simpson's diversity index over productive rearrangements. TCRdb's version of the immuneACCESS table is confined to in-frame rearrangements and falls short of the full clone set. An unresolved V gene accounts for under half of the shortfall where checked; the remainder is of unknown origin. The V and J calls and clone size come from that table; D and trimming were worked out from the DNA. The sample table lists around 190,000 clones, less than 80% of them with a count of one. The biggest ten clones account for about an eighth of the sample.

These data originate in a study of blood T cell repertoires in COVID-19 (TCRdb year 2020). Background on the whole study: The collaborator samples originated in the United States, Italy and Spain and spanned the acute and convalescent phases of COVID-19. The prospective study material was composed of cDNA or gDNA derived from T cells, B-cell-depleted T cells, or PBMCs. The dataset comprised deeply sampled blood TCRbeta repertoires from subjects exposed to, actively infected with, or recovered from COVID-19. The repertoires were made available in a free public database intended to serve as a resource for research on the immune response to SARS-CoV-2. The samples were drawn from the first 160 participants of the ongoing ImmuneRACE study and from 1,254 subjects provided by 6 global collaborators. A de-identified subject ID, COVID-19 status, age in years and sex were almost always included in the sample metadata. HLA class I and class II types, where available, came from metadata supplied by the sample provider rather than from assay-based typing. Paper-wide results and their limitations: The amount of clinical and demographic metadata varied by source and participant and was provided uncurated.

Trimming removed 3 bases from V and 6 bases from J, leaving 15 bases between the germline ends. CDR1 MNHEY and CDR2 SMNVEV were looked up in the germline V gene (reference sequence). Its CDR3 holds 15 amino acids, cysteine through phenylalanine. The sequence is cut down to CDR3 DNA, 45 bases in frame from base 1. Here the chain combines TRBV27 and TRBJ1-5; no D gene is confidently identified. The sequence was collected from a woman aged 45-65 years with acute or convalescent COVID-19. Sequenced sample: peripheral blood. The nucleotide sequence reads TGTGCCAGCAGTTTCAGATACCGGTCGGGTCAGCCCCAGCATTTT. It is translated as CASSFRYRSGQPQHF.